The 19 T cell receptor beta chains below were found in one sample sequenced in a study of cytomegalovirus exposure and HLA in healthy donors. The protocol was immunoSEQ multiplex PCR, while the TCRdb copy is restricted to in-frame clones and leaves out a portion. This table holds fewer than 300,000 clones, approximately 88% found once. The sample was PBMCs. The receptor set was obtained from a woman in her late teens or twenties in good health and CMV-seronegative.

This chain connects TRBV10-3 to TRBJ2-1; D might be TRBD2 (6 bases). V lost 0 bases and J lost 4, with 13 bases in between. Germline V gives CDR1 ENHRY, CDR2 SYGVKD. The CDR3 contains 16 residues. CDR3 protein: CAISESGLASYNEQFF. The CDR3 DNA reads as TGTGCCATCAGTGAGTCAGGCCTAGCGAGTTACAATGAGCAGTTCTTC.

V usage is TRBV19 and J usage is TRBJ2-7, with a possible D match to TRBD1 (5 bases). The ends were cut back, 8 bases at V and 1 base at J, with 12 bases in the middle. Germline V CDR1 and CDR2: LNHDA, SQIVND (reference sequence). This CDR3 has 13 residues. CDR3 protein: CASSPTVSYEQYF. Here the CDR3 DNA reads TGTGCCAGTTCGCCGACAGTTTCCTACGAGCAGTACTTC.

In nucleotides, the CDR3 is TGCAGCGTTGAAAGACCCAATAGGGGCAATGAGCAGTTCTTC. Protein sequence: CSVERPNRGNEQFF. The chain recombines TRBV29-1 with TRBJ2-1, with D maybe TRBD1 (5 bases). V was clipped by 2 bases and J by 6 bases, with 14 bases between them. The CDR3 contains 14 residues. Germline CDR1 reads SQVTM; CDR2 reads ANQGSEA.

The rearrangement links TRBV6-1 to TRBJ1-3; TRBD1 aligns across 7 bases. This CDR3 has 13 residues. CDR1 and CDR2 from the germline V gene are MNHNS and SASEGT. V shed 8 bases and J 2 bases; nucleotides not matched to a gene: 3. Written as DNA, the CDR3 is TGTGCCAGCTTCAGGGGGACTGGAAACACCATATATTTT. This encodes CASFRGTGNTIYF.

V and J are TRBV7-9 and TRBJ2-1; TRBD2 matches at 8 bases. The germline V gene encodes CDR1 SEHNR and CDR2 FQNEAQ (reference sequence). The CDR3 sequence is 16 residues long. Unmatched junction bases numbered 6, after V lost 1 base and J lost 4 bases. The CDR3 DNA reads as TGTGCCAGCAGCTTAGTGTTCCGGGGGGGTTACAATGAGCAGTTCTTC. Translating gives CASSLVFRGGYNEQFF.

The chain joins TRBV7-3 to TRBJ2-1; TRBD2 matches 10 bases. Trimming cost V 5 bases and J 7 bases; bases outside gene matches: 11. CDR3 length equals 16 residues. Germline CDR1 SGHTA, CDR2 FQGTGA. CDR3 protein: CASSLGAGGPGNEQFF. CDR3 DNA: TGTGCCAGCAGCCTGGGAGCGGGAGGGCCCGGGAATGAGCAGTTCTTC.

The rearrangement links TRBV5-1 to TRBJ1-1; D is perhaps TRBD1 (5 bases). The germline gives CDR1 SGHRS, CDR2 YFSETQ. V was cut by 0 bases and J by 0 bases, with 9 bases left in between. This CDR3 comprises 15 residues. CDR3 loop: CASSLGQTMNTEAFF. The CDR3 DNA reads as TGCGCCAGCAGCTTGGGACAGACAATGAACACTGAAGCTTTCTTT. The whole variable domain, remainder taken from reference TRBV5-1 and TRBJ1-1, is KAGVTQTPRYLIKTRGQQVTLSCSPISGHRSVSWYQQTPGQGLQFLFEYFSETQRNKGNFPGRFSGRQFSNSRSEMNVSTLELGDSALYLCASSLGQTMNTEAFFGQGTRLTVV.

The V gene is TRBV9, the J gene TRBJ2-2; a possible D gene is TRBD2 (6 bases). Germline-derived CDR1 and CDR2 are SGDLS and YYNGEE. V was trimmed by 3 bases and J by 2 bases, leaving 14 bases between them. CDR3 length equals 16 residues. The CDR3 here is CASSARRGHNTGELFF. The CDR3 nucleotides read TGTGCCAGCAGCGCCAGGAGGGGCCATAACACCGGGGAGCTGTTTTTT.

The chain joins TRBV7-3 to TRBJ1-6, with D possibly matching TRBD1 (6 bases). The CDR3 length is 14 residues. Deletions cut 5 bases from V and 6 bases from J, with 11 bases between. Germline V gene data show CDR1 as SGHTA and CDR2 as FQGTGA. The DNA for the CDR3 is TGTGCCAGCAGCCCTAGGGGGTTTAATTCACCCCTCCACTTT. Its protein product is CASSPRGFNSPLHF.

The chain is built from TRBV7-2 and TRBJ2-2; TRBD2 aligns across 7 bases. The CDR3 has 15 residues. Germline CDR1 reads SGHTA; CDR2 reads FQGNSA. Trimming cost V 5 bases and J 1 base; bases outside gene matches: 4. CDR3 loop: CASSPPSGNTGELFF. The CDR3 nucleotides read TGTGCCAGCAGCCCCCCTAGCGGGAACACCGGGGAGCTGTTTTTT.

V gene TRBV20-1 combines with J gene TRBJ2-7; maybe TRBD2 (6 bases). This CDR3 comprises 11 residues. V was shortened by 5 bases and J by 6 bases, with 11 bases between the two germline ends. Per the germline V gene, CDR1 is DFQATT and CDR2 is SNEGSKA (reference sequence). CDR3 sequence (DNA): TGCAGTGCTGTACGGGGGACCGAGCAGTACTTC. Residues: CSAVRGTEQYF.

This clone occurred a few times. The CDR3 coding sequence is TGTGCCAGCAGCTTGGGACAGATGAACACTGAAGCTTTCTTT. This sequence encodes CASSLGQMNTEAFF. This chain joins TRBV5-6 and TRBJ1-1; possible D gene TRBD1, 5 bases. The V gene's germline CDR1 is SGHDT and CDR2 YYEEEE. V dropped 0 bases and J dropped 0 bases, with 6 bases sitting between them. The CDR3 sequence is 14 residues long.

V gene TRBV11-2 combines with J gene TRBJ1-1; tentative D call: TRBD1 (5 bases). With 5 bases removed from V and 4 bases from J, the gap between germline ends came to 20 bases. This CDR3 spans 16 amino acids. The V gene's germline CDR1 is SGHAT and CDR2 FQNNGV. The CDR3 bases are TGTGCCAGCAGCCTTGGGGCTGGGGATAGGAGCACTGAAGCTTTCTTT. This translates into CASSLGAGDRSTEAFF.

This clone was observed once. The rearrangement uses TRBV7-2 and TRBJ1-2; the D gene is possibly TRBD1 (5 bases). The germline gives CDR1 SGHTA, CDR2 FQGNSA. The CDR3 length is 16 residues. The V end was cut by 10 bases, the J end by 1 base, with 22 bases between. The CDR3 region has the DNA TGTGCCATCTCCACCCTGGGGCAGTCCTTTAACTATGGCTACACCTTC. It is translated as CAISTLGQSFNYGYTF. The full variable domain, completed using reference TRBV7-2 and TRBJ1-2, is GAGVSQSPSNKVTEKGKDVELRCDPISGHTALYWYRQSLGQGLEFLIYFQGNSAPDKSGLPSDRFSAERTGGSVSTLTIQRTQQEDSAVYLCAISTLGQSFNYGYTFGSGTRLTVV.

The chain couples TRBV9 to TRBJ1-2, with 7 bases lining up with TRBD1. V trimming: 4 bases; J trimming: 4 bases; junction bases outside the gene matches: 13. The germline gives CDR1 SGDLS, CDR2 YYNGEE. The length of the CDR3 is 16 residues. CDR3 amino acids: CASSYQGNRGFYGYTF. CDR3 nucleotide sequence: TGTGCCAGCAGCTACCAGGGGAACAGGGGTTTCTATGGCTACACCTTC. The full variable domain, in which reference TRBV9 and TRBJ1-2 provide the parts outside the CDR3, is DSGVTQTPKHLITATGQRVTLRCSPRSGDLSVYWYQQSLDQGLQFLIQYYNGEERAKGNILERFSAQQFPDLHSELNLSSLELGDSALYFCASSYQGNRGFYGYTFGSGTRLTVV.

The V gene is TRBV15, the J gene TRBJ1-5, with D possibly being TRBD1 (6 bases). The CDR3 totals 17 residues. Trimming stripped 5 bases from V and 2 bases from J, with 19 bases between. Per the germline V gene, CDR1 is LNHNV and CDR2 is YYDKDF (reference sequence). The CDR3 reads CATSGRDNGPGNQPQHF. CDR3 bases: TGTGCCACCAGCGGCCGGGACAATGGTCCAGGCAATCAGCCCCAGCATTTT.

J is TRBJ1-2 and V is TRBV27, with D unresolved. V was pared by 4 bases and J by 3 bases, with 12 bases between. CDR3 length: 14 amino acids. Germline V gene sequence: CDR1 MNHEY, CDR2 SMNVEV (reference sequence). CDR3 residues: CASSSSRFYYGYTF. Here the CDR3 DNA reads TGTGCCAGCAGTTCGAGCAGGTTCTACTATGGCTACACCTTC.

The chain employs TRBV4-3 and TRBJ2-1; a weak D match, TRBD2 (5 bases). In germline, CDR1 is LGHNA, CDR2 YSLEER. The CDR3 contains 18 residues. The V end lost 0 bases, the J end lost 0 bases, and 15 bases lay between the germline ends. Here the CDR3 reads CASSQETAGGGSYNEQFF. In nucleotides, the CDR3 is TGCGCCAGCAGCCAAGAAACGGCGGGCGGAGGCTCCTACAATGAGCAGTTCTTC.

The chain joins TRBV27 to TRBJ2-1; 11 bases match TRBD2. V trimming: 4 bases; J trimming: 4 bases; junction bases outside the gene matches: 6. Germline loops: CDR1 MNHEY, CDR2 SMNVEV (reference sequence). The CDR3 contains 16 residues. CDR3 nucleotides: TGTGCCAGCAGTTACTGGACTAGCGGGTATTACAATGAGCAGTTCTTC. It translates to CASSYWTSGYYNEQFF.